Following are 8 T cell receptor beta chains from one sample sequenced in a study of early T cells in non-severe SARS-CoV-2 infection. From the 5' RACE reads, TCRdb called clonotypes with MiXCR, one entry per CDR3 protein. The repertoire holds some 57,000 distinct CDR3 sequences, 8% to 10% seen once, with 3.5% to 4.5% in the top ten. The sequencing input was whole blood. The receptors stem from an adult who was a healthcare worker with PCR-confirmed SARS-CoV-2 infection or an uninfected control (not recorded which).

The rearrangement uses TRBV4-1 and TRBJ2-2; 8 nucleotides line up with TRBD2. V gave up 4 bases and J gave up 2 bases; unmatched junction bases: 9. The CDR3 totals 17 residues. Germline CDR1 reads MGHRA; CDR2 reads YSYEKL. The CDR3 reads CASSPEAGVLNTGELFF. In nucleotides, the CDR3 is TGCGCCAGCAGCCCAGAAGCGGGAGTGTTAAACACCGGGGAGCTGTTTTTT.

This clonotype was found a few times. The V and J genes are TRBV7-3 and TRBJ1-1; no definite D call. Trimming cost V 2 bases and J 1 base, with 8 bases left between them. CDR1 and CDR2 from the germline V gene are SGHTA and FQGTGA. CDR3 length: 14 amino acids. CDR3 bases: TGTGCCAGCAGCTTATATGCAGAGAACACTGAAGCTTTCTTT. Encoded protein: CASSLYAENTEAFF.

This clonotype was seen at least ten times. The chain joins TRBV29-1 to TRBJ2-3; 10 positions agree with TRBD2. The V segment lost 6 bases and the J segment 5 bases; nucleotides outside the gene matches: 11. Per germline, CDR1 SQVTM and CDR2 ANQGSEA. The CDR3 consists of 15 residues. The CDR3 here is CSVPGRRTSGDTQYF. The DNA of the CDR3 is TGCAGCGTCCCCGGGAGGAGGACTAGCGGAGATACGCAGTATTTT.

This clonotype was observed a few times. J is TRBJ2-7 and V is TRBV12-3 or TRBV12-4, with 11 bases lining up with TRBD1. Germline trimming cut 5 bases from V and 3 bases from J; bases unmatched to any gene: 9. The CDR3 covers 16 residues. The CDR3 loop is CASSPHPGTGGYEQYF. CDR3 sequence (DNA): TGTGCCAGCAGTCCCCACCCAGGGACAGGGGGCTACGAGCAGTACTTC.

This clonotype has ten or more counts. The chain has TRBV5-1 and TRBJ2-1; 8 bases map to TRBD2. The junction had 8 bases not matched to a gene; V was cut back by 3 bases and J by 6 bases. The CDR3 loop spans 15 amino acids. The germline V gene has CDR1 SGHRS and CDR2 YFSETQ. The chain's CDR3 is CASSSLAGRSNEQFF. The CDR3 nucleotides are TGCGCCAGCAGCTCTTTAGCGGGAAGATCCAATGAGCAGTTCTTC.

This clonotype has just a few counts. This sequence joins TRBV6-6 and TRBJ2-5; the D gene is possibly TRBD2 (6 bases). This CDR3 has 14 residues. V lost 2 bases to trimming and J lost 4 bases, with 11 bases between them. Germline V gene data show CDR1 as MNHNY and CDR2 as SVGAGI (reference sequence). CDR3 in amino acids: CASSYGAAGETQYF. The CDR3 nucleotides are TGTGCCAGCAGTTACGGCGCAGCGGGAGAGACCCAGTACTTC.

The chain joins TRBV2 to TRBJ2-4, with TRBD2 identical over 8 bases. The CDR3 spans 15 residues. CDR1 is SNHLY and CDR2 is FYNNEI in the germline V gene. V was pared by 7 bases and J by 2 bases, with 7 bases of the junction left unmatched. CDR3 protein: CASNSGTPPKNIQYF. The CDR3 DNA follows: TGTGCCAGCAATAGCGGGACTCCCCCCAAAAACATTCAGTACTTC.

This clonotype was found many times. The genes are TRBV29-1 and TRBJ1-5, with D maybe TRBD1 (5 bases). Germline CDR1 is SQVTM and CDR2 is ANQGSEA. V was trimmed by 4 bases and J by 3 bases, leaving 10 bases between them. The CDR3 contains 13 residues. CDR3: CSVADTTNQPQHF. The CDR3 nucleotides read TGCAGCGTTGCGGACACCACCAATCAGCCCCAGCATTTT.